The T cell receptor beta chain under discussion was sequenced for a study of radiotherapy plus CTLA-4 blockade in lung cancer. Study-level background: Roughly 17% of enrolled patients responded objectively, and 25% to 40% had disease control.

There are a few counts of this clone. Its antigen remains unidentified. The V end lost 2 bases, the J end lost 2 bases, and 10 bases lay between the germline ends. The CDR3 length is 15 residues. Germline V CDR1 and CDR2: SGHTA, FQGNSA. Regarding the study as a whole: Early clonal dynamics of blood T cells, together with interferon-beta, were reported as the best response predictor. TCR clones of tumor origin grew in blood after radiotherapy plus ipilimumab.

Some clones are missing from TCRdb's copy, which holds only in-frame ones; the method was immunoSEQ multiplex PCR. The sample carries 86,000 or so clones, 78% recorded once. The chain recombines TRBV7-2 with TRBJ1-3; weak D call: TRBD1 (5 bases). The sequences come from peripheral blood, collected from a patient treated with radiotherapy plus ipilimumab. This sequence was found in a human donor with non-small cell lung cancer who had a partial response to radiotherapy plus ipilimumab. Some clones in this sample may be carry-over from other donors' samples. The CDR3 nucleotides read TGTGCCAGCAGCTTACGGAGGGGACCTGGAAACACCATATATTTT. Protein: CASSLRRGPGNTIYF. Supplemented by reference TRBV7-2 and TRBJ1-3, the full variable domain reads GAGVSQSPSNKVTEKGKDVELRCDPISGHTALYWYRQSLGQGLEFLIYFQGNSAPDKSGLPSDRFSAERTGGSVSTLTIQRTQQEDSAVYLCASSLRRGPGNTIYFGEGSWLTVV.